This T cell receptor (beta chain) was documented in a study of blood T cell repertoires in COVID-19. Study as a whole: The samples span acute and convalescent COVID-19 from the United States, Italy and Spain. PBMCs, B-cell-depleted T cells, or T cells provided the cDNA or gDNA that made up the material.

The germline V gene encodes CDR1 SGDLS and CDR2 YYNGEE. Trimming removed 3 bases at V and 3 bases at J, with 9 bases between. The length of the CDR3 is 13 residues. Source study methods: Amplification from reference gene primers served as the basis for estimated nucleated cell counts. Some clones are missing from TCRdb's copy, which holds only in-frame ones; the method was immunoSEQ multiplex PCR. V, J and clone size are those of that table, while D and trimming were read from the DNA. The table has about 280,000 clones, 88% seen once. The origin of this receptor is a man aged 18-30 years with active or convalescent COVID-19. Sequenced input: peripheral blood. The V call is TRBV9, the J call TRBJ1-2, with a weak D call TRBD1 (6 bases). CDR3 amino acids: CASSGTGHYGYTF. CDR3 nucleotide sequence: TGTGCCAGCAGCGGAACAGGGCACTATGGCTACACCTTC.